This T cell receptor beta chain was profiled in a study of cytomegalovirus exposure and HLA in healthy donors. About the research overall: Early on, a data release was issued that held about 85 million unique TCRs from HLA-typed donors.

General study results and limits: TCR beta chain V- and J-gene trimming was linked, in a later analysis, to a missense variant in DCLRE1C. The classifier, whose performance was assessed in both the original and validation cohorts, reportedly diagnosed cytomegalovirus status with high specificity and sensitivity.

CDR1 MNHNY and CDR2 SVGAGI come from the germline V gene (reference sequence). This CDR3 region has 13 residues. Trimming removed 8 bases from V and 1 base from J, with 11 bases in between. This clone was detected only a few times. Its antigen is as yet unknown. The PCR contained 60 Vbeta and 13 Jbeta primers. Assay: immunoSEQ multiplex PCR; the TCRdb copy retains only in-frame clones and omits some. The data hold around 100,000 clones, with about 61% observed a single time. The sequence was collected from a woman in her twenties or thirties in good health and CMV-seronegative. V is TRBV6-6 and J is TRBJ1-1; D uncertain. Sequenced material: PBMCs. The CDR3 is CASQTRGNTEAFF. As DNA, the CDR3 is TGTGCCAGCCAAACGAGAGGGAACACTGAAGCTTTCTTT.